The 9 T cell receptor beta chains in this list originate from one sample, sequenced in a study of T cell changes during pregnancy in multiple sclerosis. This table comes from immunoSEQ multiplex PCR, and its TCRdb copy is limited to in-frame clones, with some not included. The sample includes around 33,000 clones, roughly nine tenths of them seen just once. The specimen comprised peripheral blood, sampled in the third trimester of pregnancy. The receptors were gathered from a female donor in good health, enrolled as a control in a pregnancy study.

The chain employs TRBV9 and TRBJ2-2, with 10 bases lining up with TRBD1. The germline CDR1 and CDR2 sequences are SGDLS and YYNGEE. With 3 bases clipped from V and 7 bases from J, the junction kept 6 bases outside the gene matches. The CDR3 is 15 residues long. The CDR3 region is CASSGRDRGYGELFF. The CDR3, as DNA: TGTGCCAGCAGCGGCCGGGACAGGGGTTACGGGGAGCTGTTTTTT.

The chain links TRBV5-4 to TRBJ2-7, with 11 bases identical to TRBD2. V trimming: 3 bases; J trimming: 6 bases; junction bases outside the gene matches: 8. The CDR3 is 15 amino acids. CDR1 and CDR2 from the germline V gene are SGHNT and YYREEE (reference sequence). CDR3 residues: CASSYFSGRAGEQYF. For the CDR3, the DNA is TGTGCCAGCAGCTATTTTAGCGGGAGGGCTGGCGAGCAGTACTTC. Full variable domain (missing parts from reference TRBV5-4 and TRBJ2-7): ETGVTQSPTHLIKTRGQQVTLRCSSQSGHNTVSWYQQALGQGPQFIFQYYREEENGRGNFPPRFSGLQFPNYSSELNVNALELDDSALYLCASSYFSGRAGEQYFGPGTRLTVT.

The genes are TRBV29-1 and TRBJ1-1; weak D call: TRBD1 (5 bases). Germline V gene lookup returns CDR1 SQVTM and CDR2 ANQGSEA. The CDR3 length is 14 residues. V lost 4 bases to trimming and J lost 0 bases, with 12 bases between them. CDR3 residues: CSVGGDGMNTEAFF. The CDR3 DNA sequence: TGCAGCGTTGGGGGGGACGGAATGAACACTGAAGCTTTCTTT.

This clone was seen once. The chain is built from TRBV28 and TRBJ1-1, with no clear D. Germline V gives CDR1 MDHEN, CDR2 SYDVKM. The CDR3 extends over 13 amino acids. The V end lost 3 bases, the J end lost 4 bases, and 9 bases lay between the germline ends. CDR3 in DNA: TGTGCCAGCAGTTTTCGGAGGCTCACTGAAGCTTTCTTT. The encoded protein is CASSFRRLTEAFF.

CDR3 sequence reads: CASSLESGGRTDTQYF. The CDR3, as DNA: TGTGCCAGCAGCTTAGAAAGCGGGGGTCGCACAGATACGCAGTATTTT. The gene calls are TRBV11-2 and TRBJ2-3, with TRBD2 matching over 8 bases. The germline V gene encodes CDR1 SGHAT and CDR2 FQNNGV. The J segment lost 1 base and the V segment lost 0 bases, leaving 3 bases of the junction unmatched. The CDR3 consists of 16 residues.

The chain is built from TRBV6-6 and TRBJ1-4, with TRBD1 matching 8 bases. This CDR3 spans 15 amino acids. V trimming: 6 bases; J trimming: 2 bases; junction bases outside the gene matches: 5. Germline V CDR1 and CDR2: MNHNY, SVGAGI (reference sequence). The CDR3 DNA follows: TGTGCCAGCAGCCAACGGACAGGGACTAATGAAAAACTGTTTTTT. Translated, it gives CASSQRTGTNEKLFF.

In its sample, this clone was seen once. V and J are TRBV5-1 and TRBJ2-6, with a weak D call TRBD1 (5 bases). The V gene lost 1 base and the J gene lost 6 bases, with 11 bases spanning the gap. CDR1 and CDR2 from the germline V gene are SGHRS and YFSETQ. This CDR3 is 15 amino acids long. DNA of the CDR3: TGCGCCAGCAGCTTGTGGACACGCGAGGCCAACGTCCTGACTTTC. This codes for CASSLWTREANVLTF.

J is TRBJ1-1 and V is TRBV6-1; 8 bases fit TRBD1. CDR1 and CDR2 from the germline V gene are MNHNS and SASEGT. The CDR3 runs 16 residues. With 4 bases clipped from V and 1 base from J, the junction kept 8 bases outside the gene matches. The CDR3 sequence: CASSADRGVGNTEAFF. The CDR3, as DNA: TGTGCCAGCAGTGCTGACAGGGGAGTGGGGAACACTGAAGCTTTCTTT.

CDR3 in DNA: TGTGCCAGCAGTGTAAACGGACAGGGGGCACAAGAGACCCAGTACTTC. Its protein product is CASSVNGQGAQETQYF. The chain joins TRBV2 to TRBJ2-5, with 11 nucleotides matching TRBD1. The V gene end was trimmed by 4 bases and the J gene end by 2 bases; junction bases not matched to a gene: 6. Germline CDR1 SNHLY, CDR2 FYNNEI. The CDR3 loop spans 16 amino acids. The whole variable domain, filled in from reference TRBV2 and TRBJ2-5, reads EPEVTQTPSHQVTQMGQEVILRCVPISNHLYFYWYRQILGQKVEFLVSFYNNEISEKSEIFDDQFSVERPDGSNFTLKIRSTKLEDSAMYFCASSVNGQGAQETQYFGPGTRLLVL.